The entry below gives a single T cell receptor beta chain sequence along with its context. The data originate from a study of control samples from healthy donors and cancer patients. Sequencing used immunoSEQ multiplex PCR; TCRdb keeps in-frame clones, though not all of them. This table holds about 130,000 clones, over 80% found once. Sequences were obtained from blood. The TCR was taken from a woman aged 45-65 years in good health.

CDR3 residues: CASSAGQGGTDTQYF. In nucleotides, the CDR3 is TGCGCCAGCAGCGCGGGACAGGGTGGCACAGATACGCAGTATTTT. The rearrangement uses TRBV5-1 and TRBJ2-3; 9 bases agree with TRBD1. The ends lost 4 bases at V and 1 base at J; junction bases unmatched: 4. This CDR3 is built from 15 residues. Germline CDR1 SGHRS, CDR2 YFSETQ.